The rows below give T cell receptor beta chains drawn from one sample of a study of cytomegalovirus exposure and HLA in healthy donors. Data came from immunoSEQ multiplex PCR; TCRdb stores just in-frame clones and leaves some out. Of 160,000 or so clones listed, more than 70% are singletons. Sequencing was performed on PBMCs. These receptors came from a man aged 18-30 years in good health and CMV-seronegative. CDR3s include the opening cysteine and the closing phenylalanine or tryptophan. A D gene is named only where the DNA matches it firmly. Size tells how often a clone was seen (once, few, many) or the class of an expanded clone, and some rows leave it out.

clone_size: once
d_call: NA
j_call: TRBJ2-5
v_call: TRBV4-1
cdr3_aa: CASSPVLQETQYF
cdr3_nt: TGCGCCAGCAGCCCAGTCCTCCAAGAGACCCAGTACTTC

clone_size: NA
d_call: NA
j_call: TRBJ2-2
v_call: TRBV11-1
cdr3_aa: CASSLVVSIPGELFF
cdr3_nt: TGTGCCAGCAGCTTGGTAGTCTCCATTCCCGGGGAGCTGTTTTTT

clone_size: NA
d_call: TRBD1
j_call: TRBJ2-7
v_call: TRBV27
cdr3_aa: CASRWRTGGYEQYF
cdr3_nt: TGTGCCAGCCGTTGGAGGACAGGGGGGTACGAGCAGTACTTC

clone_size: NA
d_call: TRBD2
j_call: TRBJ2-5
v_call: TRBV6-5
cdr3_aa: CASTLAGGPPETQYF
cdr3_nt: TGTGCCAGCACCTTAGCGGGGGGACCACCGGAGACCCAGTACTTC

clone_size: once
d_call: TRBD2
j_call: TRBJ2-5
v_call: TRBV5-1
cdr3_aa: CASSFAGGTEETQYF
cdr3_nt: TGCGCCAGCAGCTTTGCGGGAGGGACGGAAGAGACCCAGTACTTC

clone_size: NA
d_call: TRBD1
j_call: TRBJ2-1
v_call: TRBV5-6
cdr3_aa: CASSSRDRGYNEQFF
cdr3_nt: TGTGCCAGCAGCTCCCGGGACAGGGGTTACAATGAGCAGTTCTTC

clone_size: NA
d_call: TRBD1
j_call: TRBJ2-2
v_call: TRBV5-4
cdr3_aa: CASSRPGQVSNTGELFF
cdr3_nt: TGTGCCAGCAGCCGACCGGGACAGGTCTCGAACACCGGGGAGCTGTTTTTT

clone_size: NA
d_call: NA
j_call: TRBJ2-7
v_call: TRBV4-1
cdr3_aa: CASSQDRSGEQYF
cdr3_nt: TGCGCCAGCAGCCAAGATCGGTCCGGCGAGCAGTACTTC

clone_size: NA
d_call: TRBD1
j_call: TRBJ2-2
v_call: TRBV6-5
cdr3_aa: CASSSSDRGSGELFF
cdr3_nt: TGTGCCAGCAGTTCCTCGGACAGGGGGTCGGGGGAGCTGTTTTTT

clone_size: NA
d_call: TRBD1
j_call: TRBJ1-5
v_call: TRBV19
cdr3_aa: CASRTGGQPQHF
cdr3_nt: TGTGCCAGTAGAACAGGGGGTCAGCCCCAGCATTTT

clone_size: NA
d_call: NA
j_call: TRBJ1-1
v_call: TRBV28
cdr3_aa: CASSSDWNTEAFF
cdr3_nt: TGTGCCAGCAGCTCGGACTGGAACACTGAAGCTTTCTTT

clone_size: NA
d_call: NA
j_call: TRBJ1-2
v_call: TRBV11-2
cdr3_aa: CASSSQENYGYTF
cdr3_nt: TGTGCCAGCAGCTCACAGGAAAACTATGGCTACACCTTC

clone_size: NA
d_call: TRBD2
j_call: TRBJ2-3
v_call: TRBV6-5
cdr3_aa: CASRKGLAGSDTQYF
cdr3_nt: TGTGCCAGCAGAAAGGGACTAGCGGGATCGGATACGCAGTATTTT

clone_size: NA
d_call: TRBD1
j_call: TRBJ1-1
v_call: TRBV2
cdr3_aa: CASSQVEGARTEAFF
cdr3_nt: TGTGCCAGCAGCCAGGTAGAGGGGGCGAGGACTGAAGCTTTCTTT

clone_size: NA
d_call: TRBD1
j_call: TRBJ2-1
v_call: TRBV7-2
cdr3_aa: CASSLDGTGRFNEQFF
cdr3_nt: TGTGCCAGCAGCCTAGACGGGACAGGGAGATTCAATGAGCAGTTCTTC

clone_size: once
d_call: NA
j_call: TRBJ1-2
v_call: TRBV4-1
cdr3_aa: CASSASNYGYTF
cdr3_nt: TGCGCCAGCTCAGCGTCGAACTATGGCTACACCTTC

clone_size: NA
d_call: TRBD1
j_call: TRBJ1-1
v_call: TRBV7-8
cdr3_aa: CASSLDTGGASTEAFF
cdr3_nt: TGTGCCAGCAGCTTAGACACAGGGGGCGCGTCCACTGAAGCTTTCTTT

clone_size: few
d_call: TRBD1
j_call: TRBJ1-1
v_call: TRBV7-2
cdr3_aa: CASTGQNTEAFF
cdr3_nt: TGTGCCAGCACGGGACAGAACACCGAAGCTTTCTTT

clone_size: NA
d_call: NA
j_call: TRBJ1-5
v_call: TRBV19
cdr3_aa: CASMLNPAGYGNQPQHF
cdr3_nt: TGTGCCAGCATGCTTAACCCCGCAGGGTATGGCAATCAGCCCCAGCATTTT

clone_size: NA
d_call: NA
j_call: TRBJ1-1
v_call: TRBV27
cdr3_aa: CASSLSTGDTEAFF
cdr3_nt: TGTGCCAGCAGTTTATCGACGGGGGACACTGAAGCTTTCTTT

clone_size: NA
d_call: NA
j_call: TRBJ2-5
v_call: TRBV4-1
cdr3_aa: CASSHPRGETQYF
cdr3_nt: TGCGCCAGCAGCCACCCCAGGGGCGAGACCCAGTACTTC

clone_size: NA
d_call: TRBD1
j_call: TRBJ1-4
v_call: TRBV2
cdr3_aa: CASSRDRDNEKLFF
cdr3_nt: TGTGCCAGCAGTCGGGACAGGGATAATGAAAAACTGTTTTTT

clone_size: NA
d_call: TRBD1
j_call: TRBJ1-2
v_call: TRBV5-4
cdr3_aa: CASSAGQGATLNYGYTF
cdr3_nt: TGTGCCAGCAGCGCGGGACAGGGGGCAACCTTAAACTATGGCTACACCTTC

clone_size: NA
d_call: NA
j_call: TRBJ2-1
v_call: TRBV6-5
cdr3_aa: CASSYTNRVHEQFF
cdr3_nt: TGTGCCAGCAGTTACACTAACCGGGTGCATGAGCAGTTCTTC

clone_size: NA
d_call: TRBD2
j_call: TRBJ2-7
v_call: TRBV28
cdr3_aa: CASTNWGLAGGYEQYF
cdr3_nt: TGTGCCAGCACCAACTGGGGACTAGCGGGAGGCTACGAGCAGTACTTC

clone_size: NA
d_call: TRBD2
j_call: TRBJ2-5
v_call: TRBV27
cdr3_aa: CASSLTAGGPLETQYF
cdr3_nt: TGTGCCAGCAGTTTAACCGCGGGAGGACCGTTAGAGACCCAGTACTTC

clone_size: NA
d_call: NA
j_call: TRBJ2-7
v_call: TRBV5-5
cdr3_aa: CASSSIRGPSEQYF
cdr3_nt: TGTGCCAGCAGCTCCATAAGAGGCCCCTCCGAGCAGTACTTC

clone_size: few
d_call: TRBD1
j_call: TRBJ2-7
v_call: TRBV7-9
cdr3_aa: CASSSRGYEQYF
cdr3_nt: TGTGCCAGCAGCTCCAGGGGGTACGAGCAGTACTTC

clone_size: NA
d_call: TRBD2
j_call: TRBJ2-1
v_call: TRBV28
cdr3_aa: CASSLWRVAGGLNNEQFF
cdr3_nt: TGTGCCAGCAGTTTATGGAGGGTAGCGGGAGGTCTCAACAATGAGCAGTTCTTC

clone_size: NA
d_call: NA
j_call: TRBJ1-2
v_call: TRBV7-9
cdr3_aa: CASSTPAGEFGYGYTF
cdr3_nt: TGTGCCAGCAGCACGCCCGCAGGGGAATTTGGGTATGGCTACACCTTC

clone_size: NA
d_call: TRBD2
j_call: TRBJ2-1
v_call: TRBV29-1
cdr3_aa: CGLYLDSGRANEQFF
cdr3_nt: TGCGGCCTTTATCTGGATAGCGGGAGGGCGAATGAGCAGTTCTTC

clone_size: NA
d_call: TRBD1
j_call: TRBJ2-7
v_call: TRBV19
cdr3_aa: CASSPTGTGDFYEQYF
cdr3_nt: TGTGCCAGTAGTCCTACCGGGACAGGGGATTTCTACGAGCAGTACTTC

clone_size: NA
d_call: NA
j_call: TRBJ1-5
v_call: TRBV6-5
cdr3_aa: CASSSSPNQPQHF
cdr3_nt: TGTGCCAGCAGTTCGAGTCCCAATCAGCCCCAGCATTTT

clone_size: NA
d_call: TRBD1
j_call: TRBJ2-1
v_call: TRBV11-3
cdr3_aa: CASSQRGQDSYNEQFF
cdr3_nt: TGTGCCAGCAGCCAACGGGGACAGGACTCCTACAATGAGCAGTTCTTC

clone_size: NA
d_call: TRBD1
j_call: TRBJ1-4
v_call: TRBV7-2
cdr3_aa: CASSPDRVRANEKLFF
cdr3_nt: TGTGCCAGCAGCCCCGACAGGGTTCGAGCTAATGAAAAACTGTTTTTT

clone_size: NA
d_call: TRBD1
j_call: TRBJ2-1
v_call: TRBV29-1
cdr3_aa: CSVTGTVNNEQFF
cdr3_nt: TGCAGCGTTACCGGGACAGTCAACAATGAGCAGTTCTTC

clone_size: NA
d_call: TRBD2
j_call: TRBJ2-1
v_call: TRBV7-9
cdr3_aa: CASKAGGLSSYNEQFF
cdr3_nt: TGTGCCAGCAAAGCGGGAGGCTTAAGCTCCTACAATGAGCAGTTCTTC

clone_size: NA
d_call: TRBD1
j_call: TRBJ1-1
v_call: TRBV27
cdr3_aa: CASSPPVGTGVLAFF
cdr3_nt: TGTGCCAGCAGTCCACCCGTAGGGACAGGGGTTCTAGCTTTCTTT

clone_size: NA
d_call: NA
j_call: TRBJ2-7
v_call: TRBV5-6
cdr3_aa: CASSLGQGLTPYEQYF
cdr3_nt: TGTGCCAGCAGCTTGGGGCAGGGCTTGACACCCTACGAGCAGTACTTC

clone_size: few
d_call: NA
j_call: TRBJ1-6
v_call: TRBV6-1
cdr3_aa: CASSEDGRDNSPLHF
cdr3_nt: TGTGCCAGCAGTGAAGATGGCAGGGATAATTCACCCCTCCACTTT

clone_size: NA
d_call: NA
j_call: TRBJ2-7
v_call: TRBV7-2
cdr3_aa: CASSLGGTSYEQYF
cdr3_nt: TGTGCCAGCAGCTTAGGTGGGACATCCTACGAGCAGTACTTC

clone_size: NA
d_call: NA
j_call: TRBJ1-4
v_call: TRBV4-1
cdr3_aa: CASSQDEGGTNEKLFF
cdr3_nt: TGCGCCAGCAGCCAAGATGAGGGAGGTACTAATGAAAAACTGTTTTTT

clone_size: NA
d_call: NA
j_call: TRBJ1-2
v_call: TRBV4-1
cdr3_aa: CASRTPGQTLYGYTF
cdr3_nt: TGCGCCAGCAGGACCCCGGGACAAACCCTCTATGGCTACACCTTC

clone_size: NA
d_call: NA
j_call: TRBJ2-7
v_call: TRBV7-8
cdr3_aa: CASSSVEGTHYEQYF
cdr3_nt: TGTGCCAGCAGCTCTGTTGAGGGAACTCACTACGAGCAGTACTTC

clone_size: NA
d_call: NA
j_call: TRBJ1-1
v_call: TRBV25-1
cdr3_aa: CASSEESRNTEAFF
cdr3_nt: TGTGCCAGCAGTGAAGAGTCGAGGAACACTGAAGCTTTCTTT

clone_size: NA
d_call: NA
j_call: TRBJ1-5
v_call: TRBV28
cdr3_aa: CASSPGETAYSNQPQHF
cdr3_nt: TGTGCCAGCAGTCCGGGAGAGACAGCTTATAGCAATCAGCCCCAGCATTTT

clone_size: NA
d_call: TRBD2
j_call: TRBJ2-1
v_call: TRBV6-4
cdr3_aa: CASSDSGGGGGNEQFF
cdr3_nt: TGTGCCAGCAGTGACTCGGGCGGGGGGGGAGGAAATGAGCAGTTCTTC

clone_size: NA
d_call: TRBD2
j_call: TRBJ2-1
v_call: TRBV2
cdr3_aa: CASSVTSGGSYNEQFF
cdr3_nt: TGTGCCAGCAGTGTTACTAGCGGGGGCTCCTACAATGAGCAGTTCTTC

clone_size: NA
d_call: NA
j_call: TRBJ2-5
v_call: TRBV7-8
cdr3_aa: CASSLALGDPGETQYF
cdr3_nt: TGTGCCAGCAGCTTAGCGCTAGGGGATCCGGGAGAGACCCAGTACTTC

clone_size: few
d_call: TRBD2
j_call: TRBJ2-7
v_call: TRBV19
cdr3_aa: CASSISGSSYEQYF
cdr3_nt: TGTGCCAGTAGTATCAGCGGGAGCTCCTACGAGCAGTACTTC

clone_size: NA
d_call: NA
j_call: TRBJ2-2
v_call: TRBV7-9
cdr3_aa: CASSRVLTQGAGELFF
cdr3_nt: TGTGCCAGCAGCCGTGTACTAACACAGGGAGCCGGGGAGCTGTTTTTT

clone_size: NA
d_call: TRBD2
j_call: TRBJ2-5
v_call: TRBV5-1
cdr3_aa: CASSRFVGTRGGETQYF
cdr3_nt: TGCGCCAGCTCCCGTTTTGTGGGGACTAGGGGAGGGGAGACCCAGTACTTC

clone_size: NA
d_call: NA
j_call: TRBJ2-3
v_call: TRBV5-1
cdr3_aa: CASSFPGEDTQYF
cdr3_nt: TGCGCCAGCAGCTTCCCCGGGGAAGATACGCAGTATTTT

clone_size: NA
d_call: NA
j_call: TRBJ1-2
v_call: TRBV13
cdr3_aa: CASSLQTNYGYTF
cdr3_nt: TGTGCCAGCAGCTTACAGACAAATTATGGCTACACCTTC

clone_size: once
d_call: NA
j_call: TRBJ1-1
v_call: TRBV21-1
cdr3_aa: CASSNRGTGILNTEAFF
cdr3_nt: TGTGCCAGCAGTAATCGTGGGACAGGAATCTTGAACACTGAAGCTTTCTTT

clone_size: once
d_call: NA
j_call: TRBJ2-6
v_call: TRBV5-4
cdr3_aa: CASSFDRPGANVLTF
cdr3_nt: TGTGCCAGCAGCTTCGACAGGCCGGGGGCCAACGTCCTGACTTTC

clone_size: NA
d_call: TRBD1
j_call: TRBJ1-1
v_call: TRBV30
cdr3_aa: CAWTRSLGQGLNTEAFF
cdr3_nt: TGTGCCTGGACTCGCTCGTTGGGACAGGGTTTAAACACTGAAGCTTTCTTT

clone_size: NA
d_call: NA
j_call: TRBJ1-1
v_call: TRBV19
cdr3_aa: CASSEQGNTEAFF
cdr3_nt: TGTGCCAGTTCGGAACAGGGTAACACTGAAGCTTTCTTT